This is a list of T cell receptor beta chains from one sample in a study of regulatory T cells in long-lasting Graves disease. Using its own MiXCR run on the multiplex PCR reads, TCRdb lists one record per CDR3 protein. The sample has roughly 300,000 distinct CDR3 sequences; roughly a fifth are singletons. The sample in question was peripheral blood mononuclear cells (PBMCs), obtained when the disease was refractory, from a patient treated with antithyroid drugs. Receptors originate from a female donor with Graves disease. Both conserved end residues are part of each CDR3. Each record gives: D gene, V gene, J gene, clone size, CDR3 protein, CDR3 DNA. The D gene is left open where the match is weak. Clone sizes are given selectively: once, few, many, or a class where the clone is expanded.

NA	TRBV30	TRBJ1-2	NA	CAWTYTQTGLENYGYTF	TGTGCCTGGACCTACACCCAAACAGGGTTGGAGAACTATGGCTACACCTTC
NA	TRBV7-2	TRBJ1-2	few	CASSPQGYYGYTF	TGTGCCAGCAGCCCCCAGGGGTACTATGGCTACACCTTC
TRBD2	TRBV7-9	TRBJ2-7	many	CASSLSGSPYEQYF	TGTGCCAGCAGTCTTAGCGGGAGCCCCTACGAGCAGTACTTC
TRBD2	TRBV6-1	TRBJ2-7	many	CASSESSGEQYF	TGTGCCAGCAGTGAATCTAGCGGCGAGCAGTACTTC
TRBD2	TRBV6-5	TRBJ2-2	NA	CASSYASGINTGELFF	TGTGCCAGCAGTTACGCTAGCGGGATAAACACCGGGGAGCTGTTTTTT
NA	TRBV7-2	TRBJ2-5	many	CASSLEGWREQETQYF	TGTGCCAGCAGCTTAGAGGGCTGGCGGGAACAAGAGACCCAGTACTTC
NA	TRBV5-6	TRBJ2-7	few	CASSLGAGVDEQYF	TGTGCCAGCAGCTTGGGGGCAGGGGTGGACGAGCAGTACTTC
TRBD2	TRBV28	TRBJ2-7	many	CASRPGTTFGDEQYF	TGTGCCAGCCGACCCGGGACTACCTTTGGGGACGAGCAGTACTTC
NA	TRBV27	TRBJ1-5	NA	CASSSGGPGNQPQHF	TGTGCCAGCAGTTCCGGGGGGCCTGGCAATCAGCCCCAGCATTTT
TRBD1	TRBV5-1	TRBJ1-5	NA	CASSQDRQNQPQHF	TGCGCCAGCAGCCAGGACAGGCAGAATCAGCCCCAGCATTTT
TRBD2	TRBV29-1	TRBJ2-7	NA	CSVGGGSTDTYEQYF	TGCAGCGTCGGGGGGGGGTCGACGGATACCTACGAGCAGTACTTC
NA	TRBV2	TRBJ1-2	many	CASRLTFNYGYTF	TGTGCCAGCAGGCTGACATTTAACTATGGCTACACCTTC
NA	TRBV6-1	TRBJ2-5	NA	CASSEWGKRLGETQYF	TGTGCCAGCAGTGAATGGGGGAAAAGGTTAGGGGAGACCCAGTACTTC
NA	TRBV28	TRBJ2-2	many	CASSLWPGELFF	TGTGCCAGCAGTTTATGGCCCGGGGAGCTGTTTTTT
NA	TRBV5-1	TRBJ2-7	NA	CASSPYGTTRYEQYF	TGCGCCAGCAGCCCCTACGGGACAACCCGCTACGAGCAGTACTTC
NA	TRBV12-3/TRBV12-4	TRBJ1-1	many	CASNPEGSPYTEAFF	TGTGCCAGCAACCCTGAGGGCAGCCCTTACACTGAAGCTTTCTTT
NA	TRBV18	TRBJ2-2	NA	CASSPGEGVTGELFF	TGTGCCAGCTCACCAGGAGAGGGGGTCACCGGGGAGCTGTTTTTT
NA	TRBV20-1	TRBJ1-4	few	CSANGATNEKLFF	TGCAGCGCTAACGGTGCAACTAATGAAAAACTGTTTTTT
TRBD1	TRBV7-2	TRBJ1-2	many	CASSLVMGQDGYTF	TGTGCCAGCAGCTTAGTTATGGGACAGGATGGCTACACCTTC
TRBD1	TRBV7-2	TRBJ2-6	NA	CASSPNPTGVGANVLTF	TGTGCCAGCAGCCCAAACCCCACAGGGGTCGGGGCCAACGTCCTGACTTTC
TRBD2	TRBV6-2/TRBV6-3	TRBJ2-2	few	CASSSRGTSGYGELFF	TGTGCCAGCAGTTCCCGGGGGACTAGCGGGTACGGGGAGCTGTTTTTT
TRBD2	TRBV7-2	TRBJ2-3	NA	CASSPRLAGEGADTQYF	TGTGCCAGCAGCCCCAGACTAGCGGGAGAAGGCGCAGATACGCAGTATTTT
TRBD1	TRBV7-9	TRBJ1-2	few	CASSLQGAEGYTF	TGTGCCAGCAGCTTACAGGGGGCTGAAGGCTACACCTTC
NA	TRBV29-1	TRBJ1-2	NA	CSVGPDKNGYTF	TGCAGCGTTGGTCCCGACAAAAATGGCTACACCTTC
NA	TRBV5-4	TRBJ2-5	once	CASSRRGFLSETQYF	TGTGCCAGCAGCCGACGGGGGTTTCTATCAGAGACCCAGTACTTC
NA	TRBV19	TRBJ1-5	NA	CASSKRSRENQPQHF	TGTGCCAGTAGTAAGAGGTCGCGTGAGAATCAGCCCCAGCATTTT
NA	TRBV20-1	TRBJ1-2	NA	CSARDIGGGYTF	TGCAGTGCTAGAGACATAGGCGGTGGCTACACCTTC
TRBD1	TRBV11-2	TRBJ1-5	many	CASSLTGEGGQPQHF	TGTGCCAGCAGCTTAACAGGGGAAGGGGGTCAGCCCCAGCATTTT